The sequence of this TCR beta chain was determined in a study of blood T cell repertoires in COVID-19 (dated by TCRdb to 2020 to 2022). Context from the whole study: Samples from collaborators originated in the United States, Italy and Spain and spanned both the acute and convalescent phases of COVID-19. HLA class I and class II types, where available, came from metadata supplied by the sample provider rather than from assay-based typing. The dataset comprised deeply sampled blood TCRbeta repertoires from subjects exposed to, actively infected with, or recovered from COVID-19. The repertoires were released in a freely available public database meant as a resource for research on the immune response to SARS-CoV-2. Samples came from the ongoing ImmuneRACE study (first 160 participants) plus 1,254 subjects from 6 global collaborators. The prospective study material was composed of cDNA or gDNA derived from T cells, B-cell-depleted T cells, or PBMCs. Sample metadata almost always included a de-identified subject ID, COVID-19 status, age in years and sex. Overall study results and their limits: Clinical and demographic metadata were provided uncurated, with the amount varying by source and participant.

TCRbeta CDR3 regions were amplified from genomic DNA by means of the immunoSEQ Assay, a bias-controlled multiplex PCR. On the authors' methods: Within the assay, amplification of reference gene primers was used to estimate how many nucleated cells each sample contained. To quantify the absolute abundance of each unique TCRbeta CDR3 rearrangement, sequence reads were collapsed and filtered. For each sample, productive Simpson clonality was calculated by taking the square root of Simpson's diversity index across productive rearrangements. The table comes from immuneACCESS by way of TCRdb, which keeps in-frame sequences with V and J called. Part of the clones is missing from these tables; in studies checked, under half for an unresolved V gene and the rest for unknown reasons. V, J and clone size are those of that table, while D and trimming were read from the DNA. A total of about 110,000 clones appear in this sample, about 91% of them only once. The ten largest clonotypes hold roughly 6.6% of the sample.

The CDR3, from cysteine to phenylalanine, totals 13 residues. CDR3 DNA is the only sequence kept; it has 39 bases, read in frame from the first base. V is cut by 7 bases and J by 6 bases, and the space between the germline ends is 13 bases. Reading the germline V gene gives CDR1 SGDLS and CDR2 YYNGEE. A word on this clone: The antigen it recognizes is unknown. No clone much larger than this one lies a single base away; base qualities are absent.

Whole blood was collected in K2EDTA tubes by collaborating institutions according to the institutions' own protocols. Collaborator samples were shipped for TCRbeta analysis as frozen whole blood, isolated PBMCs, or DNA extracted from either sample type. The sequence is built from TRBV9 and TRBJ2-2, with the D gene too uncertain to name. The specimen was peripheral blood. The origin of this receptor is a man between 50 and 59 years old with active or convalescent COVID-19. The DNA sequence is TGTGCCAGCTTAGATCAGGTCGCCGGGGAGCTGTTTTTT. Translation gives CASLDQVAGELFF. Reference TRBV9 and TRBJ2-2 proteins supply the regions before and after the CDR3; the full variable domain is: DSGVTQTPKHLITATGQRVTLRCSPRSGDLSVYWYQQSLDQGLQFLIQYYNGEERAKGNILERFSAQQFPDLHSELNLSSLELGDSALYFCASLDQVAGELFFGEGSRLTVL.